This record concerns one T cell receptor beta chain sequence. The clone's antigen remains unknown. No base-level quality is on record; no much larger clone is a single base apart. The germline V end is reduced by 5 bases and the J end by 0 bases; junction bases left unmatched: 5. CDR1 and CDR2, per the germline V gene, are SGHTA and FQGNSA. Spanning cysteine to phenylalanine, the CDR3 consists of 15 amino acids. The entry retains the CDR3 DNA only, 45 bases that are in frame from base 1. Samples from volunteer blood donors who had recovered from COVID-19 were contributed by a second Seattle source. Each collaborating institution followed its own protocols to collect whole blood in K2EDTA tubes. For TCRbeta analysis, collaborator samples were shipped as frozen whole blood, as isolated PBMCs, or as DNA extracted from either sample type. This record comes from a study of blood T cell repertoires in COVID-19 (TCRdb year 2020). Study-wide context: Samples from collaborators originated in the United States, Italy and Spain and spanned both the acute and convalescent phases of COVID-19. The sample metadata nearly always contained a de-identified subject ID, COVID-19 status, age in years and sex. The samples were drawn from the first 160 participants of the ongoing ImmuneRACE study and from 1,254 subjects provided by 6 global collaborators. The material from the prospective study consisted of cDNA or gDNA derived from T cells, B-cell-depleted T cells, or PBMCs. Where available, HLA class I and class II types were taken from metadata supplied by the sample provider and were not determined by assay-based typing. The repertoires were released in a freely available public database intended as a resource for research on the immune response to SARS-CoV-2. Subjects who had been exposed to COVID-19, were actively infected with it, or had recovered from it provided the deeply sampled blood TCRbeta repertoires that made up the dataset.

TCRbeta CDR3 regions were amplified from genomic DNA using the immunoSEQ Assay, a bias-controlled multiplex PCR. The published analysis was carried out like this. The number of nucleated cells in each sample was estimated from the amplification of reference gene primers within the assay. To quantify the absolute abundance of each unique TCRbeta CDR3 rearrangement, sequence reads were collapsed and filtered. Productive Simpson clonality was computed per sample as the square root of Simpson's diversity index over productive rearrangements. TCRdb took over this immuneACCESS table, retaining in-frame rearrangements with V and J assigned. Such tables are incomplete; in checked studies, under half of the missing clones stem from an unresolved V gene, and the remainder is unexplained. Clone size and V and J calls were adopted from that table, with D and trimming inferred from the DNA. The sample table contains a few hundred thousand clones; only one count was recorded for 88% of them. The ten top clones hold 0.99% of the sample.

Points the paper makes about the study in general: How much clinical and demographic metadata was included differed by source and by participant, and the metadata was provided uncurated.

The sequence came from a woman aged 40 to 49 who had recovered from COVID-19. This chain joins TRBV7-2 to TRBJ2-7; TRBD2 fits 9 bases in the junction. The sample taken for sequencing was peripheral blood. The DNA sequence follows: TGTGCCAGCAGCCCCAGCGGGAGGCGCTCCTACGAGCAGTACTTC. Its product reads: CASSPSGRRSYEQYF.